A selection of T cell receptor beta chains follows, all from one sample in a study of spatial heterogeneity in lung cancer. From the 5' RACE reads, TCRdb called clonotypes with MiXCR, one entry per CDR3 protein. The sample yields about 27,000 distinct CDR3 sequences, roughly 7.4% seen once. The sequencing used lung tumor tissue, collected at surgery. The receptor source for this set is a male donor with early-stage non-small cell lung cancer. CDR3s include the opening cysteine and the closing phenylalanine or tryptophan. A D gene is named only where the DNA matches it firmly. Only some rows state a clone size, as once, few, many or a class for expanded clones.

clone size	J gene	CDR3 length	V gene	D gene	CDR3 DNA	CDR3 protein
.	TRBJ2-7	13	TRBV20-1	.	TGCAGTGCACGAACGGGGGCGATCTACGAGCAGTACTTC	CSARTGAIYEQYF
.	TRBJ1-5	14	TRBV28	.	TGTGCCGTTGACCCCCTAGATTTCAATCAGCCCCAGCATTTT	CAVDPLDFNQPQHF
.	TRBJ2-5	13	TRBV18	.	TGTGCCAGCTCACCCCTAGGGGAAGAGACCCAGTACTTC	CASSPLGEETQYF
.	TRBJ2-1	13	TRBV2	.	TGTGCCGGGAGGAGGGTTAGCGGCCAGGAGCAGTTCTTC	CAGRRVSGQEQFF
few	TRBJ2-1	13	TRBV20-1	.	TGCAGTGCTATTTGGTCAGGGAGGAATGAGCAGTTCTTC	CSAIWSGRNEQFF
.	TRBJ2-5	14	TRBV5-1	TRBD2	TGCGCCAGCAGCCTGGGAGGGGACTTGGAGACCCAGTACTTC	CASSLGGDLETQYF
.	TRBJ2-2	13	TRBV2	.	TGTGCCAGCATCACCCCGAACACCGGGGAGCTGTTTTTT	CASITPNTGELFF
.	TRBJ2-5	14	TRBV7-6	.	TGTGCCAGCAGCCGCCCGGGGTTCCAAGAGACCCAGTACTTC	CASSRPGFQETQYF
.	TRBJ2-5	12	TRBV3-1	.	TGTGCCAGCAGTAGACAGAGGGAGACCCAGTACTTC	CASSRQRETQYF
many	TRBJ2-3	14	TRBV11-2	.	TGTGCCAGCAGCCCCTTAGACAGCACAGATACGCAGTATTTT	CASSPLDSTDTQYF
many	TRBJ1-1	12	TRBV20-1	.	TGCAGTGCTCCTAGATTGAACACTGAAGCTTTCTTT	CSAPRLNTEAFF
.	TRBJ2-1	14	TRBV20-1	TRBD1	TGCAGTGCTAGATGGGCGGGACAGGTCAATGAGCAGTTCTTC	CSARWAGQVNEQFF
medium-sized	TRBJ2-1	14	TRBV27	TRBD2	TGTGCCAGCAGTCCGGGACTAGCGTTCAATGAGCAGTTCTTC	CASSPGLAFNEQFF
medium-sized	TRBJ1-6	13	TRBV10-2	.	TGCGCCAGCAGTGAGCATATGAATTCACCCCTCCACTTT	CASSEHMNSPLHF
many	TRBJ1-1	15	TRBV28	TRBD1	TGTGCCAGCAGTCCAACCCGACAGGGGAACACTGAAGCTTTCTTT	CASSPTRQGNTEAFF
many	TRBJ2-1	15	TRBV28	.	TGTGCCAGCAGAGCCATGGGGGGCGAGACCAATGAGCAGTTCTTC	CASRAMGGETNEQFF
many	TRBJ1-3	14	TRBV27	.	TGTGCCAGCAGCCGGACAGTCTCTGGAAACACCATATATTTT	CASSRTVSGNTIYF
many	TRBJ2-4	14	TRBV6-2/TRBV6-3	.	TGTGCCAGCAGTTCAAGCGGAGACAAAAACATTCAGTACTTC	CASSSSGDKNIQYF
many	TRBJ1-1	13	TRBV14	.	TGTGCCAGCAGCCAAGATCGGAACACTGAAGCTTTCTTT	CASSQDRNTEAFF
many	TRBJ1-1	13	TRBV4-2	.	TGTGCCAGCAGCCAAGATGGGCAGCCAGAAGCTTTCTTT	CASSQDGQPEAFF
many	TRBJ2-1	18	TRBV15	TRBD2	TGTGCCACCAGCAGAGGAAACCCGGGACTACCTCGCTACAATGAGCAGTTCTTC	CATSRGNPGLPRYNEQFF
many	TRBJ1-5	12	TRBV24-1	.	TGTGCCACCAGTGATGGAGGTCAGCCCCAGCATTTT	CATSDGGQPQHF
.	TRBJ2-5	13	TRBV29-1	.	TGCAGCGTGGCGGTAGGCAGCCAAGAGACCCAGTACTTC	CSVAVGSQETQYF
medium-sized	TRBJ1-2	13	TRBV4-3	.	TGCGCCAGCAGCCTGAGCGTTAACTATGGCTACACCTTC	CASSLSVNYGYTF
.	TRBJ2-4	13	TRBV12-3/TRBV12-4	.	TGTGCCAGCAGTTTAGAGGGTTGGGACATTCAGTACTTC	CASSLEGWDIQYF
.	TRBJ2-1	14	TRBV7-2	.	TGTGCCAGCAGATTCAGGGGAGGCAACAATGAGCAGTTCTTC	CASRFRGGNNEQFF
.	TRBJ1-1	13	TRBV10-3	.	TGTGCCATCAGTGACGGGGGCCATACTGAAGCTTTCTTT	CAISDGGHTEAFF